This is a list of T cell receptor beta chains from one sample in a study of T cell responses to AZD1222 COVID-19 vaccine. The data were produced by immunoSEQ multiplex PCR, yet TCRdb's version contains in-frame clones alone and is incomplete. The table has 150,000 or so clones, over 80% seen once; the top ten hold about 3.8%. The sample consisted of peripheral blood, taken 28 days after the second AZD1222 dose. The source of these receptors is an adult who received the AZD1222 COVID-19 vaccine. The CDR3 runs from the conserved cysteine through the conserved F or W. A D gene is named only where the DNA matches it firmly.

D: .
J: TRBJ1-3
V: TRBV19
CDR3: CASSRQTSGNTIYF
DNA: TGTGCCAGTAGCAGACAGACCTCTGGAAACACCATATATTTT

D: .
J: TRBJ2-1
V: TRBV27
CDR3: CASSPLAARANEQFF
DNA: TGTGCCAGCAGCCCCCTTGCGGCGAGGGCCAATGAGCAGTTCTTC

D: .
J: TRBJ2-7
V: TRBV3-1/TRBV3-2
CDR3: CASSQADSQEFYEQYF
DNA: TGTGCCAGCAGCCAAGCGGACTCACAGGAATTCTACGAGCAGTACTTC

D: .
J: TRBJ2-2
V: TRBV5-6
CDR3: CASRDTWNTGELFF
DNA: TGTGCCAGCAGGGACACTTGGAACACCGGGGAGCTGTTTTTT

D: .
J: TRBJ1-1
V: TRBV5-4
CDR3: CASSPDPMNTEAFF
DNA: TGTGCCAGCAGCCCCGACCCCATGAACACTGAAGCTTTCTTT

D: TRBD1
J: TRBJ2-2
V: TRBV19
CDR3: CATTGALNTGELFF
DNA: TGTGCCACTACAGGGGCACTAAACACCGGGGAGCTGTTTTTT

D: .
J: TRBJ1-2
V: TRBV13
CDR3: CASSETANYGYTF
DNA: TGTGCCAGCAGCGAGACAGCTAACTATGGCTACACCTTC

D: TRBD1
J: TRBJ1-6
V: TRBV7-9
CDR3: CASSPGQGGSPLHF
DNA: TGTGCCAGCTCACCGGGACAGGGAGGATCACCCCTCCACTTT

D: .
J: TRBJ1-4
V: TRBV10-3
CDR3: CAISRTAEINEKLFF
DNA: TGTGCCATCAGCAGGACAGCTGAGATTAATGAAAAACTGTTTTTT

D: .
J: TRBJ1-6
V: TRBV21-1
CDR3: CASSKDEGTHFNLSYNSPLHF
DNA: TGTGCCAGCAGCAAAGATGAGGGGACACACTTTAACCTCTCCTATAATTCACCCCTCCACTTT

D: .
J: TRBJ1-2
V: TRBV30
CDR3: CAWSPGLTYTF
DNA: TGTGCCTGGAGTCCGGGTCTCACCTACACCTTC

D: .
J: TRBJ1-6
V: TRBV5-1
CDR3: CASSLVRSYNSPLHF
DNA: TGCGCCAGCAGCTTGGTCAGGAGCTATAATTCACCCCTCCACTTT

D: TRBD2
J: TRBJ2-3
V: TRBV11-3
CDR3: CASSFVGGGTDTQYF
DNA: TGTGCCAGCAGCTTCGTGGGAGGGGGCACAGATACGCAGTATTTT